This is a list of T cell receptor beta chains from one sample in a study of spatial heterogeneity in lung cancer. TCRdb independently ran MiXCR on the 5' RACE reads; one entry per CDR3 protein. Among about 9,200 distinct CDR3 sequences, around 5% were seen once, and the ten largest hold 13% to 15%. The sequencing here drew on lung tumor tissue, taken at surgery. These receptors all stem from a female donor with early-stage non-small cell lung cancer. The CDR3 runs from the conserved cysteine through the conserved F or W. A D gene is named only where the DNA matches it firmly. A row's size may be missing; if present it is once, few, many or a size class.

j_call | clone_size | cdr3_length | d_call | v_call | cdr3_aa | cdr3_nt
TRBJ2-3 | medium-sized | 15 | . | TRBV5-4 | CATRQEITSTDTQYF | TGTGCCACCCGACAGGAGATTACTAGCACAGATACGCAGTATTTT
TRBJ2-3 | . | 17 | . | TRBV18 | CASSPEGTGTLTDTQYF | TGTGCCAGCTCACCAGAAGGAACCGGGACTCTCACAGATACGCAGTATTTT
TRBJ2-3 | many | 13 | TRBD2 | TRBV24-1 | CATGLAGTDTQYF | TGTGCCACCGGACTAGCGGGCACAGATACGCAGTATTTT
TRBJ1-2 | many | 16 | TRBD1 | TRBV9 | CASSPVSGGSYYGYTF | TGTGCCAGCAGCCCCGTCTCAGGGGGATCTTACTATGGCTACACCTTC
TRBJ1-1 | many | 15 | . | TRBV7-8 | CASSLGGAEGTEAFF | TGTGCCAGCAGCTTAGGAGGGGCCGAAGGGACTGAAGCTTTCTTT
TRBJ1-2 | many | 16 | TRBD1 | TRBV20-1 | CSPLRSLPGQSYGYTF | TGCAGTCCATTGAGAAGTCTACCGGGACAGAGCTATGGCTACACCTTC
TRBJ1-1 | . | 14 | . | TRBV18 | CASSPPGVKLEAFF | TGTGCCAGCTCACCACCAGGGGTAAAACTTGAAGCTTTCTTT
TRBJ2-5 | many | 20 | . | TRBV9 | CASSVATWWVFGGLRETQYF | TGTGCCAGCAGCGTAGCTACGTGGTGGGTTTTTGGGGGCCTAAGAGAGACCCAGTACTTC
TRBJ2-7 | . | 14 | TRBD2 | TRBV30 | CAWSGTSGGYEQYF | TGTGCCTGGAGTGGGACTAGCGGGGGATACGAGCAGTACTTC
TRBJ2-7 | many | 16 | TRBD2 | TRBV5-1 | CASSFGPTSGDYEQYF | TGCGCCAGCAGCTTTGGGCCGACTAGCGGAGACTACGAGCAGTACTTC
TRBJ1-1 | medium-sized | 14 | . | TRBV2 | CASILKGGVTEAFF | TGTGCCAGCATCCTAAAGGGTGGTGTCACTGAAGCTTTCTTT
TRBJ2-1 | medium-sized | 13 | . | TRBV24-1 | CATSDSRHGEQFF | TGTGCCACCAGTGATTCCCGCCATGGTGAGCAGTTCTTC
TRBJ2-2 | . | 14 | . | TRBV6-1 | CASSEGVRTGELFF | TGTGCCAGCAGTGAAGGTGTACGTACCGGGGAGCTGTTTTTT
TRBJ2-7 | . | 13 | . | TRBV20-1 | CSARATGTPEQYF | TGCAGTGCTAGAGCTACAGGGACACCCGAGCAGTACTTC
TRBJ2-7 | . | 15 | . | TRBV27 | CASSPTTVNVKKQYF | TGTGCCAGCAGTCCCACGACAGTGAATGTAAAGAAGCAGTACTTC
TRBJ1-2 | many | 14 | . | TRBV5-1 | CASSLGTATHGYNF | TGCGCCAGCAGCTTAGGGACCGCCACCCATGGCTACAACTTC
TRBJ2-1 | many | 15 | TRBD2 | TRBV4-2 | CASSQGLVAYNEQFF | TGTGCCAGCAGCCAGGGACTAGTCGCCTACAATGAGCAGTTCTTC
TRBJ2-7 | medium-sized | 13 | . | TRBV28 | CASHSRVSYEQYF | TGTGCCAGCCACTCGAGGGTCTCCTACGAGCAGTACTTC
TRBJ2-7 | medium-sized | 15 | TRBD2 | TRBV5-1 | CASSLEAGEAYEQYF | TGCGCCAGCAGCTTGGAAGCGGGAGAAGCCTACGAGCAGTACTTC
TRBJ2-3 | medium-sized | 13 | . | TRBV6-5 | CASSYLVDDTQYF | TGTGCCAGCAGTTACTTGGTGGATGATACGCAGTATTTT
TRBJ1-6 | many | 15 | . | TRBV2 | CASGGESSYNSPLHF | TGTGCCAGTGGGGGCGAGAGCTCCTATAATTCACCCCTCCACTTT
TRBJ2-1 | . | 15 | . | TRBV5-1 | CASTIGPSSYNEQFF | TGCGCCAGCACCATAGGACCGTCCTCCTACAATGAGCAGTTCTTC
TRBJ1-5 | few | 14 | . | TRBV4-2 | CASSLGEGNQPQHF | TGTGCCAGCAGCCTTGGTGAGGGCAATCAGCCCCAGCATTTT